Below, 10 T cell receptor beta chains from the same sample are listed, as sequenced in a study of shared clonotypes between healthy human individuals. Libraries were prepared by immunoSEQ multiplex PCR; TCRdb keeps only in-frame clonotypes and omits some of them. The sample records a few hundred thousand clones, roughly 80% being singletons. Sequencing input: PBMCs. The receptor source for this set is a middle-aged woman in good health. Some clones in this sample may be carry-over from other donors' samples.

This chain uses TRBV6-4 with TRBJ2-5; 7 bases fit TRBD1. Trimming removed 8 bases from V and 5 bases from J; junction bases left unmatched: 11. CDR1 is MRHNA, CDR2 SNTAGT, per germline. This CDR3 has 14 residues. CDR3 loop: CASDRVSFLETQYF. The CDR3 bases are TGTGCCAGCGACAGGGTCTCGTTCTTGGAGACCCAGTACTTC.

J is TRBJ1-2 and V is TRBV6-1; D might be TRBD1 (5 bases). CDR1 and CDR2 from the germline V gene are MNHNS and SASEGT. This CDR3 is 14 amino acids long. V was trimmed by 2 bases and J by 6 bases, leaving 13 bases between them. The CDR3 is CASSEWGLKDGYTF. The CDR3 region has the DNA TGTGCCAGCAGTGAATGGGGCCTTAAGGATGGCTACACCTTC.

The chain combines TRBV11-2 with TRBJ2-7; 9 bases are shared with TRBD2. CDR3 length: 17 amino acids. Germline CDR1 reads SGHAT; CDR2 reads FQNNGV. V lost 2 bases and J lost 2; bases outside the gene matches: 10. In nucleotides, the CDR3 is TGTGCCAGCAGCTTAAGATTAGCGGGAGCCCATCCCTACGAGCAGTACTTC. It specifies CASSLRLAGAHPYEQYF.

V is TRBV11-2 and J is TRBJ1-3; unclear D gene. Deletions cut 7 bases from V and 4 bases from J, with 14 bases between. Germline V gene lookup returns CDR1 SGHAT and CDR2 FQNNGV. This CDR3 has 14 residues. The CDR3 nucleotides are TGTGCCAGCAACGCAGGAATGTACGGAAACACCATATATTTT. Encoded protein: CASNAGMYGNTIYF.

The genes are TRBV5-6 and TRBJ2-1; D is perhaps TRBD1 (6 bases). The CDR3 has 14 amino acids. V was trimmed by 5 bases and J by 6 bases, leaving 15 bases between them. The germline V gene has CDR1 SGHDT and CDR2 YYEEEE. The CDR3 sequence: CASREAGDSNEQFF. DNA of the CDR3: TGTGCCAGCAGGGAGGCAGGGGATAGCAATGAGCAGTTCTTC. Drawing the rest from reference TRBV5-6 and TRBJ2-1, the complete variable domain is DAGVTQSPTHLIKTRGQQVTLRCSPKSGHDTVSWYQQALGQGPQFIFQYYEEEERQRGNFPDRFSGHQFPNYSSELNVNALLLGDSALYLCASREAGDSNEQFFGPGTRLTVL.

This clone came up many times. Other DNA sequences in the sample encode the same CDR3. The chain has TRBV29-1 and TRBJ1-1; D is unclear. CDR3 length equals 14 residues. Germline V gene sequence: CDR1 SQVTM, CDR2 ANQGSEA. V dropped 3 bases and J dropped 5 bases, with 16 bases sitting between them. The DNA for the CDR3 is TGCAGCGTTGATCGGGCCGGGGTTTATACTGAAGCTTTCTTT. This gives the protein CSVDRAGVYTEAFF.

In the case of this clone: Other DNA sequences of this sample code for an identical CDR3. The J gene is TRBJ1-2, the V gene TRBV29-1; 7 nucleotides align to TRBD1. The CDR3 covers 11 residues. After removal of 7 bases from V and 3 bases from J, the junction contained 2 bases not matched to a gene. The germline gives CDR1 SQVTM, CDR2 ANQGSEA. The CDR3 loop reads CSAGQDYGYTF. The DNA of the CDR3 is TGCAGCGCCGGACAGGACTATGGCTACACCTTC.

Regarding this clone: Since a far larger clone is one base different, this is likely a read error. The CDR3 is CAGSLGSDDYGYTF. CDR3 sequence (DNA): TGTGCCGGCAGCTTAGGGTCAGACGACTATGGCTACACCTTC. The V call is TRBV7-2, the J call TRBJ1-2; no clear D gene. The CDR3 loop spans 14 amino acids. CDR1 is SGHTA and CDR2 is FQGNSA in the germline V gene.

Regarding this clone: Different DNA sequences within this sample yield the same CDR3. The CDR3 spells CASRDRDGYTF. In DNA, the CDR3 is TGTGCCAGCCGGGACAGGGACGGCTACACCTTC. The chain employs TRBV28 and TRBJ1-2; 9 nucleotides agree with TRBD1. CDR1 and CDR2 (germline): MDHEN, SYDVKM. J lost 8 bases, V lost 8 bases, and 3 bases had no gene match. The CDR3 contains 11 residues.

This clone was detected only a few times. This chain uses TRBV7-3 with TRBJ2-6; no clear D. V was trimmed by 5 bases and J by 0 bases, leaving 8 bases between them. Germline assignment: CDR1 SGHTA and CDR2 FQGTGA. There are 15 residues in the CDR3. Here the CDR3 reads CASSPFASGANVLTF. The CDR3 nucleotides are TGTGCCAGCAGCCCATTCGCCTCTGGGGCCAACGTCCTGACTTTC.